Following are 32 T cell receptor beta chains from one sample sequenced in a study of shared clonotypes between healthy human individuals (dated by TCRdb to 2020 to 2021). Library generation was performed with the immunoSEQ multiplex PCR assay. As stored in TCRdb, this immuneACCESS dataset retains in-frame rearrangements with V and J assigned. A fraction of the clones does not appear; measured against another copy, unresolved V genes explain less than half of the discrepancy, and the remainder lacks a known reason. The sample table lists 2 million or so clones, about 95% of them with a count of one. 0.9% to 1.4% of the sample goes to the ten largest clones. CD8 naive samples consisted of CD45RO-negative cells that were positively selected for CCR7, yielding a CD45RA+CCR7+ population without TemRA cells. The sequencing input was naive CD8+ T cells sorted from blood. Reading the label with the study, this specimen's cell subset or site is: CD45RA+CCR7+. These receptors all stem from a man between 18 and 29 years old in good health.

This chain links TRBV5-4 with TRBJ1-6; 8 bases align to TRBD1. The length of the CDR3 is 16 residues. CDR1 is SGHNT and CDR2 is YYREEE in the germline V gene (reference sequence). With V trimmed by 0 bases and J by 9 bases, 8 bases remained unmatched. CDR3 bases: TGTGCCAGCAGCTTGGTGGGGACAGGTTTAAGTTCACCCCTCCACTTT. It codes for CASSLVGTGLSSPLHF.

The CDR3 loop reads CASSVGGGPGTTDTQYF. The DNA for the CDR3 is TGTGCCAGCAGCGTAGGGGGAGGGCCGGGGACCACAGATACGCAGTATTTT. The chain combines TRBV9 with TRBJ2-3; 7 bases are a match to TRBD2. CDR3 size: 17 residues. After removal of 0 bases from V and 2 bases from J, the junction contained 9 bases not matched to a gene. Per the germline V gene, CDR1 is SGDLS and CDR2 is YYNGEE.

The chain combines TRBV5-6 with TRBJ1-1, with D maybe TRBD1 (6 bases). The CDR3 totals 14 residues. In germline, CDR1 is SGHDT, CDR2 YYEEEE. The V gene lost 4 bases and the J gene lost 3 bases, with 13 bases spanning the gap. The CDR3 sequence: CASSRTAKDTEAFF. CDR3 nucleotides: TGTGCCAGCAGCCGGACAGCGAAGGACACTGAAGCTTTCTTT.

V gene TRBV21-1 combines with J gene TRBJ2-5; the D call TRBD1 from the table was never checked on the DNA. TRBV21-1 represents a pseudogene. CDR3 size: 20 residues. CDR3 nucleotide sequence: TGTGCCAGCAGCAAGACCGGACGTAACGACAGGCCACCGTACCAAGAGACCCAGTACTTC. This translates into CASSKTGRNDRPPYQETQYF.

The CDR3 loop is CASSYLAGDYNEQFF. The CDR3 nucleotides are TGTGCCAGCAGCTATCTAGCGGGAGACTACAATGAGCAGTTCTTC. The chain joins TRBV7-2 to TRBJ2-1; 10 bases fit TRBD2. The CDR3 has 15 amino acids. Germline trimming cut 4 bases from V and 3 bases from J; bases unmatched to any gene: 3. Germline loops: CDR1 SGHTA, CDR2 FQGNSA.

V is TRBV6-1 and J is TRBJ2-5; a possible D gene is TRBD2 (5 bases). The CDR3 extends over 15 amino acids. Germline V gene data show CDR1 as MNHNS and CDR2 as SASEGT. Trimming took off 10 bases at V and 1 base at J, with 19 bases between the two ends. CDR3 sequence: CAISKREFLQETQYF. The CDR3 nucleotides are TGTGCCATCTCGAAGAGGGAGTTTCTCCAAGAGACCCAGTACTTC.

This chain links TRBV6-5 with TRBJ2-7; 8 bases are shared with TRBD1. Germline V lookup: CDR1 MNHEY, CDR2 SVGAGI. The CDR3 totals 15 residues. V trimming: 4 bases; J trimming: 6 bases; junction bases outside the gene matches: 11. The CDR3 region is CASSLSRGRGTEQYF. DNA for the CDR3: TGTGCCAGCAGTTTGAGCAGGGGGCGAGGGACCGAGCAGTACTTC.

The CDR3 DNA sequence: TGCGCCAGCAGCCAAGAGGGCGGGAGTATAAGCACCGGGGAGCTGTTTTTT. Its protein product is CASSQEGGSISTGELFF. The V gene is TRBV4-1, the J gene TRBJ2-2; 7 bases line up with TRBD2. The CDR3 sequence is 17 residues long. J gave up 4 bases and V 0 bases, and 8 bases lay outside the gene matches. Germline values: CDR1 MGHRA, CDR2 YSYEKL.

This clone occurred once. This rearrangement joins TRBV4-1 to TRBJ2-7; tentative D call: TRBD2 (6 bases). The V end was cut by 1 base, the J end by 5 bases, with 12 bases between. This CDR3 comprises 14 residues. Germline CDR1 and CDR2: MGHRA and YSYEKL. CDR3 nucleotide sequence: TGCGCCAGCAGCCAAGGGCAGGGAGGAAACGAGCAGTACTTC. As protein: CASSQGQGGNEQYF.

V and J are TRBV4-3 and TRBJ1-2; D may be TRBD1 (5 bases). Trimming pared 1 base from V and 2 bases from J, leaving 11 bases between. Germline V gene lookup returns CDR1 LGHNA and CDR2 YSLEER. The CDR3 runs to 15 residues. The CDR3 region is CASSQVPGDNYGYTF. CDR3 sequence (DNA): TGCGCCAGCAGCCAAGTACCGGGGGACAACTATGGCTACACCTTC.

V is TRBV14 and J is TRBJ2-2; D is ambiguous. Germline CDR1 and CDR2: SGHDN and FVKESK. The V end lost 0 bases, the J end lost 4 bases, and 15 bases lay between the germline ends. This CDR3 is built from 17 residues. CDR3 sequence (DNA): TGTGCCAGCAGCCAAGATTGGTCCCAAACCGCCACCGGGGAGCTGTTTTTT. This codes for CASSQDWSQTATGELFF.

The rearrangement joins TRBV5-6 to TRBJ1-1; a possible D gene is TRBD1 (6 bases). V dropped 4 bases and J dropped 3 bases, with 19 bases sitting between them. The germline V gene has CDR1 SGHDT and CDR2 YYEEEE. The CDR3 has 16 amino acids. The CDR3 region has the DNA TGTGCCAGCAGCCCTGAGATGACAGGAGGAGACACTGAAGCTTTCTTT. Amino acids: CASSPEMTGGDTEAFF. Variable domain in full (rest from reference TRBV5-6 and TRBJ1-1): DAGVTQSPTHLIKTRGQQVTLRCSPKSGHDTVSWYQQALGQGPQFIFQYYEEEERQRGNFPDRFSGHQFPNYSSELNVNALLLGDSALYLCASSPEMTGGDTEAFFGQGTRLTVV.

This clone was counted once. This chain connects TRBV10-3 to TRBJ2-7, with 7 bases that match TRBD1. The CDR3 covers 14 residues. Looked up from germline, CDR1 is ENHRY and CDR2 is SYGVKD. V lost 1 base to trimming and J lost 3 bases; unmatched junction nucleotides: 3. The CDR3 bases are TGTGCCATCAGTGAGTGGGACAGCGACTACGAGCAGTACTTC. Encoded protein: CAISEWDSDYEQYF.

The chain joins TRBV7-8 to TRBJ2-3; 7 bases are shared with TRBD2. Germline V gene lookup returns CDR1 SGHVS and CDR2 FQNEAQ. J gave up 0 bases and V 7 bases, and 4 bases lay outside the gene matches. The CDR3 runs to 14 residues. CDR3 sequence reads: CASIGGGSTDTQYF. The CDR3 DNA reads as TGTGCCAGCATCGGCGGGGGAAGCACAGATACGCAGTATTTT.

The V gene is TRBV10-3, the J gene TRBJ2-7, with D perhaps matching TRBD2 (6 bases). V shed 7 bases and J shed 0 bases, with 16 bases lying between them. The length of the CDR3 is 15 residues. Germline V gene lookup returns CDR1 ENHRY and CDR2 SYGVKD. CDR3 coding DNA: TGTGCCATCATGGGGTCGGCGGGACTCTCCTACGAGCAGTACTTC. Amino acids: CAIMGSAGLSYEQYF.

The DNA of the CDR3 is TGTGCCAGCACCGGGAACTGGTTGTATGGCTACACCTTC. It encodes CASTGNWLYGYTF. The chain links TRBV2 to TRBJ1-2; D unresolved. This CDR3 contains 13 residues. Germline-derived CDR1 and CDR2 are SNHLY and FYNNEI. The V and J ends lost 7 bases and 5 bases respectively, with 14 bases between them.

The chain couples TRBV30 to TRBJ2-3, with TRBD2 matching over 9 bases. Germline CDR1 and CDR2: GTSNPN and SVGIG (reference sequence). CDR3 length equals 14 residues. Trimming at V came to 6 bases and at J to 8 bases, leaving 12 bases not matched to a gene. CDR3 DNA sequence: TGTGCCTGTGGGATTAGCGGGGGATCGGGTACGCAGTATTTT. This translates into CACGISGGSGTQYF.

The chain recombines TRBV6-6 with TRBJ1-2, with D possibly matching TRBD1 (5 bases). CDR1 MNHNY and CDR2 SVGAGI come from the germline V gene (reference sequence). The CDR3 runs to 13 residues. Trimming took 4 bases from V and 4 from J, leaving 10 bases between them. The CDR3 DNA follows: TGTGCCAGCAGTTCTAGCACAGGCTATGGCTACACCTTC. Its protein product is CASSSSTGYGYTF.

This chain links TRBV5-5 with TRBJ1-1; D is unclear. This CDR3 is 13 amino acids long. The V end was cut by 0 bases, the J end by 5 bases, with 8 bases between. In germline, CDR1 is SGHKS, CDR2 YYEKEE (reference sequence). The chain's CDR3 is CASSLGDRTEAFF. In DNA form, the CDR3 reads TGTGCCAGCAGCTTGGGAGATCGGACTGAAGCTTTCTTT.

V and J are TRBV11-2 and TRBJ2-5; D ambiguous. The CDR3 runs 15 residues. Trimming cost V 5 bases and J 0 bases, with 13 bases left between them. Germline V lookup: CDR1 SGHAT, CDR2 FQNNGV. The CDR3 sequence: CASSPSGAHQETQYF. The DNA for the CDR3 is TGTGCCAGCAGCCCGAGTGGAGCCCACCAAGAGACCCAGTACTTC. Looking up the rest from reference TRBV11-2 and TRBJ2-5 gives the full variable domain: EAGVAQSPRYKIIEKRQSVAFWCNPISGHATLYWYQQILGQGPKLLIQFQNNGVVDDSQLPKDRFSAERLKGVDSTLKIQPAKLEDSAVYLCASSPSGAHQETQYFGPGTRLLVL.

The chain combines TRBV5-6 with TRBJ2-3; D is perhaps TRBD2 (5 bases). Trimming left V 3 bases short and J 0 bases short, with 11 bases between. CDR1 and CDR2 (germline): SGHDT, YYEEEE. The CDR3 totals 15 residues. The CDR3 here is CASSSLRESTDTQYF. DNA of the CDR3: TGTGCCAGCAGCTCATTAAGGGAGAGCACAGATACGCAGTATTTT.

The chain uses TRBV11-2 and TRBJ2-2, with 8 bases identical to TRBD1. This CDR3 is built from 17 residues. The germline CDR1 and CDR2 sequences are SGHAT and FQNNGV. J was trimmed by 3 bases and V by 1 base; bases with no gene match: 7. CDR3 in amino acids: CASSLGPGTGYTGELFF. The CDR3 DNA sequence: TGTGCCAGCAGCTTAGGCCCCGGGACAGGTTACACCGGGGAGCTGTTTTTT.

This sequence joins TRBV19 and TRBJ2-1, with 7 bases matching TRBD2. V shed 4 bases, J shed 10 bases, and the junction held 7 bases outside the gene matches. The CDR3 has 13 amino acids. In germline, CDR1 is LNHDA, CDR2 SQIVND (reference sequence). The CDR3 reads CASSSGSGIEQFF. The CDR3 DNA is TGTGCCAGTAGTAGCGGGAGTGGTATCGAGCAGTTCTTC.

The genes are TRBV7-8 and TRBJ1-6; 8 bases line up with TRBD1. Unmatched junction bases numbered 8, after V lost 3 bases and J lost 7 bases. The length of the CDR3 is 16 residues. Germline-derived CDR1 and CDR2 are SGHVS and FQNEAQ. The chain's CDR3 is CASSFFIGQGNSPLHF. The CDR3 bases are TGTGCCAGCAGCTTTTTTATCGGACAGGGAAATTCACCCCTCCACTTT.

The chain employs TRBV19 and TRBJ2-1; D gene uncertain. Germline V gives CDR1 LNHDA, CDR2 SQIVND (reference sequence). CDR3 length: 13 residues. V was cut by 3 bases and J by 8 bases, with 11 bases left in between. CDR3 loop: CASSILVPDEQFF. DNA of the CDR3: TGTGCCAGTAGTATTTTGGTCCCGGATGAGCAGTTCTTC.

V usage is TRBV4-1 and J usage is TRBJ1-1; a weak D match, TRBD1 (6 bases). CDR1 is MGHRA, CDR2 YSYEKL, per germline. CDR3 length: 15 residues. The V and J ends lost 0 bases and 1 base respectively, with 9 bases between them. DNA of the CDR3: TGCGCCAGCAGCCAAGAGGACAGTAAGAACACTGAAGCTTTCTTT. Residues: CASSQEDSKNTEAFF.

CDR3 residues: CASGPTGHEQYF. Written as DNA, the CDR3 is TGCGCCAGCGGCCCGACAGGGCACGAGCAGTACTTC. The rearrangement joins TRBV5-1 to TRBJ2-7; 7 bases are a match to TRBD1. Looked up from germline, CDR1 is SGHRS and CDR2 is YFSETQ. V lost 7 bases to trimming and J lost 5 bases; unmatched junction nucleotides: 6. The CDR3 loop spans 12 amino acids.

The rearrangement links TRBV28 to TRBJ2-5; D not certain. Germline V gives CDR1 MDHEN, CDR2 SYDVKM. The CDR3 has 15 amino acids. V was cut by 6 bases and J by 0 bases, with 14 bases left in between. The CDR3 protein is CASSSLFGYQETQYF. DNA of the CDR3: TGTGCCAGCAGCAGTTTATTTGGCTACCAAGAGACCCAGTACTTC.

CDR3 sequence (DNA): TGTGCCAGCAGCCCCGCCAGGGGAGCGGGCGTTAGAGAGACCCAGTACTTC. It is translated as CASSPARGAGVRETQYF. The chain uses TRBV7-9 and TRBJ2-5; D tentatively fits TRBD1 or TRBD2 (6 bases each). The CDR3 loop spans 17 amino acids. The germline gives CDR1 SEHNR, CDR2 FQNEAQ (reference sequence). The V end lost 5 bases, the J end lost 4 bases, and 23 bases lay between the germline ends. The full variable domain, with the rest looked up from reference TRBV7-9 and TRBJ2-5, is DTGVSQNPRHKITKRGQNVTFRCDPISEHNRLYWYRQTLGQGPEFLTYFQNEAQLEKSRLLSDRFSAERPKGSFSTLEIQRTEQGDSAMYLCASSPARGAGVRETQYFGPGTRLLVL.

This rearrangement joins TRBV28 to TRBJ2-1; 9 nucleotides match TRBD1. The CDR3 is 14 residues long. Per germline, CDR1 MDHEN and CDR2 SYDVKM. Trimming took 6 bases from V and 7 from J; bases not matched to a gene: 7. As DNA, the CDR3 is TGTGCCAGCAGGACGACAGGGGGGACGAATGAGCAGTTCTTC. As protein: CASRTTGGTNEQFF.

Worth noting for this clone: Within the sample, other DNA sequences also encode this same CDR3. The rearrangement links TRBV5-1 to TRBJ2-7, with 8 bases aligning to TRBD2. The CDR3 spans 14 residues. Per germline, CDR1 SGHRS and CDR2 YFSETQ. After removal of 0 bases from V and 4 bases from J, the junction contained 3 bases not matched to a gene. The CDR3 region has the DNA TGCGCCAGCAGCTTGGCTAGCGGGTTTTACGAGCAGTACTTC. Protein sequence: CASSLASGFYEQYF.

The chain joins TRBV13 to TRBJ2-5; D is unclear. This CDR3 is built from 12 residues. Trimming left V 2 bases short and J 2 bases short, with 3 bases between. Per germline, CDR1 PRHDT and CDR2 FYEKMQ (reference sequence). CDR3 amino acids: CASSLQQETQYF. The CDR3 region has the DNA TGTGCCAGCAGCTTACAACAAGAGACCCAGTACTTC.